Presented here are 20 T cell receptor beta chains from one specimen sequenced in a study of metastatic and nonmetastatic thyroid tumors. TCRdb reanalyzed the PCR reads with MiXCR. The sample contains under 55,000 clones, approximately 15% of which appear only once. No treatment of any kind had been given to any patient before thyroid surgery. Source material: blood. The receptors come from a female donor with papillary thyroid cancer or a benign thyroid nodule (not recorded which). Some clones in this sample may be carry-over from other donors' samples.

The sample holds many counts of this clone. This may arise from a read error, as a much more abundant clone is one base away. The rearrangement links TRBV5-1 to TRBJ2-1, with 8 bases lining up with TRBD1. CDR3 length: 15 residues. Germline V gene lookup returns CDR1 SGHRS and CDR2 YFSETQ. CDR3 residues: CAGSFQGARDNEQFF. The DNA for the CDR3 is TGCGCCGGCAGCTTTCAGGGGGCTCGCGACAATGAGCAGTTCTTC.

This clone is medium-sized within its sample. The CDR3 DNA is TGTGCCAGCAGTTACGGTGGGCTCCGCTCCTACGAGCAGTACTTC. It is translated as CASSYGGLRSYEQYF. This sequence joins TRBV6-5 and TRBJ2-7, with unresolved D. The CDR3 contains 15 residues. Looked up from germline, CDR1 is MNHEY and CDR2 is SVGAGI. Trimming removed 2 bases from V and 0 bases from J, with 11 bases in between.

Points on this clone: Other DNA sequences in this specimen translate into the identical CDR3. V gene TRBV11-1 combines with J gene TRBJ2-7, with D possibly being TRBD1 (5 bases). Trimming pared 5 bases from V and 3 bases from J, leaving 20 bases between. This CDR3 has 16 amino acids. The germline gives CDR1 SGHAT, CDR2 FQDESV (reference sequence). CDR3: CASSPWIGQGDYEQYF. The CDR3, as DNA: TGTGCCAGCAGCCCCTGGATAGGGCAGGGCGACTACGAGCAGTACTTC.

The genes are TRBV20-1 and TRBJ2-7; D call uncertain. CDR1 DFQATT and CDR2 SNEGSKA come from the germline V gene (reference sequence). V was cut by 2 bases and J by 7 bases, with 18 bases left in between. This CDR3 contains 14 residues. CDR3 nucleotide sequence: TGCAGTGCTAGAAGTCTAGTGTACACAGTTGAGCAGTACTTC. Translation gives CSARSLVYTVEQYF.

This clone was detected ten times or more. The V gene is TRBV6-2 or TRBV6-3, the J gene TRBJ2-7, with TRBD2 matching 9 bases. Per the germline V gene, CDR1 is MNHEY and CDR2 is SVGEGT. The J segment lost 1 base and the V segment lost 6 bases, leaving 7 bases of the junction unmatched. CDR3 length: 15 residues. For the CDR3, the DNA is TGTGCCAGCAGCCGTAGCGGGAGCGGATCCTACGAGCAGTACTTC. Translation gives CASSRSGSGSYEQYF.

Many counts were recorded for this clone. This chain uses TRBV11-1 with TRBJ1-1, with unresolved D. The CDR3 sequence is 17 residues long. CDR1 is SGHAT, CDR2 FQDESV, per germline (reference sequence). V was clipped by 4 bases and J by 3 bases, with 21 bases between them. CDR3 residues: CASSSAYNAAPYTEAFF. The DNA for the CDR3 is TGTGCCAGCAGCTCAGCATACAACGCAGCACCCTACACTGAAGCTTTCTTT. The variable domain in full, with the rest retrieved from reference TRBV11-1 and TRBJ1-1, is EAEVAQSPRYKITEKSQAVAFWCDPISGHATLYWYRQILGQGPELLVQFQDESVVDDSQLPKDRFSAERLKGVDSTLKIQPAELGDSAMYLCASSSAYNAAPYTEAFFGQGTRLTVV.

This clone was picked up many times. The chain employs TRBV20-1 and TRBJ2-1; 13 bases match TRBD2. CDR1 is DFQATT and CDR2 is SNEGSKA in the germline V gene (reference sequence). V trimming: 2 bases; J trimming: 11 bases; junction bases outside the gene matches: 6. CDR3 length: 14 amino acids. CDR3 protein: CSARPGLAGAQQFF. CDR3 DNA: TGCAGTGCTAGACCAGGACTAGCGGGAGCTCAGCAGTTCTTC.

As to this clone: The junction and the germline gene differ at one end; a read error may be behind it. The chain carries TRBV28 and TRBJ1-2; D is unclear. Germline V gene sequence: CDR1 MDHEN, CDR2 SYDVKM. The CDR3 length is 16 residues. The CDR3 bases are TGTGCCAGCAGTTTCCCGCCGGTATCTAAACACTATGTCTACACCTTC. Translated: CASSFPPVSKHYVYTF.

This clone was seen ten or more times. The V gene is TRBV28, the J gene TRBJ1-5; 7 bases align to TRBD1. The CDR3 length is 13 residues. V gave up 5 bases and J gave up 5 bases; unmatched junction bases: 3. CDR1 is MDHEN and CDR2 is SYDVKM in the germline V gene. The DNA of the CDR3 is TGTGCCAGCAGTGGGACAGCCGATCAGCCCCAGCATTTT. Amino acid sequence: CASSGTADQPQHF. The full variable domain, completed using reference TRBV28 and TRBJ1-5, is DVKVTQSSRYLVKRTGEKVFLECVQDMDHENMFWYRQDPGLGLRLIYFSYDVKMKEKGDIPEGYSVSREKKERFSLILESASTNQTSMYLCASSGTADQPQHFGDGTRLSIL.

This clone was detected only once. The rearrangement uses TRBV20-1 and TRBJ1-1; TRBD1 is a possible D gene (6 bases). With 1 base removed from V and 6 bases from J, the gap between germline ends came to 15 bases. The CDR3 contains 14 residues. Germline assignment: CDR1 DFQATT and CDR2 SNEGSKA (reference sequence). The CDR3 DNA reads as TGCAGTGCTAGAGTTTATCGGGGGGCACCTGAAGCTTTCTTT. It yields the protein CSARVYRGAPEAFF.

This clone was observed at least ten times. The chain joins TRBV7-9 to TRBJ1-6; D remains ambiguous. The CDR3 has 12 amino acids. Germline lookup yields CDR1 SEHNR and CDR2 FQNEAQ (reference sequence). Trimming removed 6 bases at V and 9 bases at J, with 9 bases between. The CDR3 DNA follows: TGTGCCAGCAGGGGGAATTTTTCACCCCTCCACTTT. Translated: CASRGNFSPLHF.

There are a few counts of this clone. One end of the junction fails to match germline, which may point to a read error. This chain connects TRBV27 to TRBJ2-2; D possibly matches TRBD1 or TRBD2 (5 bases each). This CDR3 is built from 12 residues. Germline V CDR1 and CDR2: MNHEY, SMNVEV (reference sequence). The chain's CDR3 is CASSHNTGDLFF. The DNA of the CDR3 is TGTGCCAGCAGCCATAACACCGGGGACCTGTTTTTT.

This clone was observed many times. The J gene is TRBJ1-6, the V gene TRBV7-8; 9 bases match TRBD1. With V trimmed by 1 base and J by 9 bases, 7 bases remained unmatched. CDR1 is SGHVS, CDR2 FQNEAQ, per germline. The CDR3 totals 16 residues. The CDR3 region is CASSLGDRDGSSPLHF. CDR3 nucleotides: TGTGCCAGCAGCTTAGGGGACAGGGACGGGAGTTCACCCCTCCACTTT.

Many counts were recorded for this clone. CDR3 in DNA: TGCAGTGCTTCCCGACAGGGAACGTCCTATGGCTACACCTTC. This encodes CSASRQGTSYGYTF. The chain combines TRBV20-1 with TRBJ1-2; 7 positions agree with TRBD1. The J segment lost 4 bases and the V segment lost 5 bases, leaving 10 bases of the junction unmatched. Germline CDR1 is DFQATT and CDR2 is SNEGSKA (reference sequence). The CDR3 length is 14 residues.

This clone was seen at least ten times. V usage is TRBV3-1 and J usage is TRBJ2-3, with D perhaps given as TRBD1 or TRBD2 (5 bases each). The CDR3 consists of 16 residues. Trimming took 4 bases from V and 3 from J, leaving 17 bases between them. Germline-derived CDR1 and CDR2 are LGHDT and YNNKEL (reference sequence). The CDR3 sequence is CASSRWMGTSTDTQYF. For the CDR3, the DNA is TGTGCCAGCAGCCGTTGGATGGGGACCAGTACAGATACGCAGTATTTT.

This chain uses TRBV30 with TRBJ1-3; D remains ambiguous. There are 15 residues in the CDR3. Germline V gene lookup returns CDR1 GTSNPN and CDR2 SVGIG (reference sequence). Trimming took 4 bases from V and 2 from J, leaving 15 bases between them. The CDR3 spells CAWKFQGSAGNTIYF. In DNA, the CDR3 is TGTGCCTGGAAATTCCAAGGGTCAGCTGGAAACACCATATATTTT. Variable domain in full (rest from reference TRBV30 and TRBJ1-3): SQTIHQWPATLVQPVGSPLSLECTVEGTSNPNLYWYRQAAGRGLQLLFYSVGIGQISSEVPQNLSASRPQDRQFILSSKKLLLSDSGFYLCAWKFQGSAGNTIYFGEGSWLTVV.

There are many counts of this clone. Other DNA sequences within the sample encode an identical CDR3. CDR3 bases: TGTGCCAGCAAAGTTAGCGGGACGACCGGGGAGCTGTTTTTT. It encodes CASKVSGTTGELFF. The chain has TRBV6-1 and TRBJ2-2; 8 nucleotides match TRBD2. Germline V gene data show CDR1 as MNHNS and CDR2 as SASEGT. The CDR3 consists of 14 residues. The junction had 6 bases not matched to a gene; V was cut back by 7 bases and J by 5 bases.

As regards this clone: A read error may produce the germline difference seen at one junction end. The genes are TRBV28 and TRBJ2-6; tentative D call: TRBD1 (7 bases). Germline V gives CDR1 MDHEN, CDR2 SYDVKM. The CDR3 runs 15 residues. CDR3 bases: TGTGCCAGCAGAGCGACAGGGACTGGGGCAAACGTCCTGACTTTC. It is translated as CASRATGTGANVLTF. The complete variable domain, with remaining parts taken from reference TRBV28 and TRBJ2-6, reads DVKVTQSSRYLVKRTGEKVFLECVQDMDHENMFWYRQDPGLGLRLIYFSYDVKMKEKGDIPEGYSVSREKKERFSLILESASTNQTSMYLCASRATGTGANVLTFGAGSRLTVL.

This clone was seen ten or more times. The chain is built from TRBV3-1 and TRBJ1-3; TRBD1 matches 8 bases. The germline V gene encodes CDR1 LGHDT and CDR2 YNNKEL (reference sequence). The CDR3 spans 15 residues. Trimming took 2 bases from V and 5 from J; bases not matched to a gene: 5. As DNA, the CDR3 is TGTGCCAGCAGCCAACGGGCAGGGGGCCGAAACACCATATATTTT. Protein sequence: CASSQRAGGRNTIYF.

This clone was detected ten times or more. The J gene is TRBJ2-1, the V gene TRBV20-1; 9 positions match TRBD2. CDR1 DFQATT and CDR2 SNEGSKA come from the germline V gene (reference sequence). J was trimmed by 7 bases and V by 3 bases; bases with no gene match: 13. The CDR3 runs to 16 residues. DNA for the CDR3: TGCAGTGCTAGGTTGAGCGGGAGGACTTTGGGGAATGAGCAGTTCTTC. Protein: CSARLSGRTLGNEQFF.